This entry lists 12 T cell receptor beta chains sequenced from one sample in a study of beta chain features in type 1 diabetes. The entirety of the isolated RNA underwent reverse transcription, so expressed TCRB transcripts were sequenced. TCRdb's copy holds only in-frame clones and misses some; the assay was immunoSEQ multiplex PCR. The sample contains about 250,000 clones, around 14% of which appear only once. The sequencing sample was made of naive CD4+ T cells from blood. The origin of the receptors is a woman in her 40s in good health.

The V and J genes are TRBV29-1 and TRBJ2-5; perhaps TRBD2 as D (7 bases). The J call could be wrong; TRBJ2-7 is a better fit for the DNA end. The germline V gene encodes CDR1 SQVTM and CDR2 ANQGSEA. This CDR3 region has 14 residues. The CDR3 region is CSARGGPRGYEQYF. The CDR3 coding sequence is TGCAGCGCCCGGGGAGGGCCAAGGGGGTACGAGCAGTACTTC.

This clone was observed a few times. The CDR3 reads CASTLQNYGYTF. CDR3 DNA sequence: TGTGCCAGCACCCTGCAGAACTATGGCTACACCTTC. The genes are TRBV28 and TRBJ1-2, with D uncertain. Germline CDR1 MDHEN, CDR2 SYDVKM. V lost 7 bases to trimming and J lost 2 bases, with 8 bases between them. This CDR3 is 12 amino acids long.

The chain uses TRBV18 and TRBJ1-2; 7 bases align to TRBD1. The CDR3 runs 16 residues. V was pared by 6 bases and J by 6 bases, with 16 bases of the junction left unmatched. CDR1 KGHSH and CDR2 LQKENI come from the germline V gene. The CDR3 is CASSLGAGTADNGYTF. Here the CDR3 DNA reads TGTGCCAGCTCCTTAGGAGCCGGGACAGCCGACAATGGCTACACCTTC.

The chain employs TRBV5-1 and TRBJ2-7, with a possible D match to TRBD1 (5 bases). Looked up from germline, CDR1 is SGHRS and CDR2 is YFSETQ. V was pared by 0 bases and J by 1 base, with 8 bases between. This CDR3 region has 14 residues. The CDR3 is CASSLETVSYEQYF. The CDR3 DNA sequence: TGCGCCAGCAGCTTGGAGACAGTTTCCTACGAGCAGTACTTC. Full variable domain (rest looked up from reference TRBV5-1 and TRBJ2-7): KAGVTQTPRYLIKTRGQQVTLSCSPISGHRSVSWYQQTPGQGLQFLFEYFSETQRNKGNFPGRFSGRQFSNSRSEMNVSTLELGDSALYLCASSLETVSYEQYFGPGTRLTVT.

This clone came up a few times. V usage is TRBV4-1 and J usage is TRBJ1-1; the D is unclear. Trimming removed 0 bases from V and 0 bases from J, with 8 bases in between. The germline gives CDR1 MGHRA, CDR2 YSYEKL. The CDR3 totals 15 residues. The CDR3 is CASSQDAHMNTEAFF. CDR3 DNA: TGCGCCAGCAGCCAAGATGCACACATGAACACTGAAGCTTTCTTT.

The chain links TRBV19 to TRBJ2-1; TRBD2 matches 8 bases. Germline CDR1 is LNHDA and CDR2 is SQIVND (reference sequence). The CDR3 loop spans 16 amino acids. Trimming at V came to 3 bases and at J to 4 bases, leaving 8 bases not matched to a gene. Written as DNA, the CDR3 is TGTGCCAGTAGTATCAACTCAGCGGGGGTTTACAATGAGCAGTTCTTC. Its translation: CASSINSAGVYNEQFF.

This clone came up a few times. The CDR3 sequence is CASSLAGRSSYNSPLHF. The CDR3 DNA follows: TGTGCCAGCAGCTTAGCGGGCAGGTCCTCCTATAATTCACCCCTCCACTTT. The chain carries TRBV7-9 and TRBJ1-6, with D unclear. CDR1 SEHNR and CDR2 FQNEAQ come from the germline V gene (reference sequence). This CDR3 is 17 amino acids long. Between the trimmed V and J ends, which lost 0 bases and 0 bases, there was a span of 9 bases.

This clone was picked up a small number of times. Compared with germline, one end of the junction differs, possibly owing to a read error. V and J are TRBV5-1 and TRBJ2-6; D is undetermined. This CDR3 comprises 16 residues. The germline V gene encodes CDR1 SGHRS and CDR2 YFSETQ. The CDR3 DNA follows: TGCGCCAGCAGTTTGGACCCTAGCTCTGGGGCCAACGTCCTGACTTTC. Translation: CASSLDPSSGANVLTF.

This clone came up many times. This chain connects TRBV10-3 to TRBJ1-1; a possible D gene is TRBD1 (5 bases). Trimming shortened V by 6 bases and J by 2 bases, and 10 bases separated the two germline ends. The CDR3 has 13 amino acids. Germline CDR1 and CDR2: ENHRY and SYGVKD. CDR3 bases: TGTGCCATCAGACGCAGGGAAAACACTGAAGCTTTCTTT. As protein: CAIRRRENTEAFF.

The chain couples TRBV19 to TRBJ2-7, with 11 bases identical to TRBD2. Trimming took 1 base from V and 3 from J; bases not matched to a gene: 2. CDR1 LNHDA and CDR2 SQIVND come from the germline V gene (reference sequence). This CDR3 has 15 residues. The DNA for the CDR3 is TGTGCCAGTAGTATAGGACTAGCGGGGCGCTACGAGCAGTACTTC. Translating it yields CASSIGLAGRYEQYF.

The CDR3 spells CASRGQGNYEQYF. The DNA of the CDR3 is TGTGCCAGCAGGGGACAGGGTAACTACGAGCAGTACTTC. The V call is TRBV11-2, the J call TRBJ2-7; 9 nucleotides agree with TRBD1. CDR1 SGHAT and CDR2 FQNNGV come from the germline V gene. With 6 bases clipped from V and 3 bases from J, the junction kept 3 bases outside the gene matches. This CDR3 is built from 13 residues.

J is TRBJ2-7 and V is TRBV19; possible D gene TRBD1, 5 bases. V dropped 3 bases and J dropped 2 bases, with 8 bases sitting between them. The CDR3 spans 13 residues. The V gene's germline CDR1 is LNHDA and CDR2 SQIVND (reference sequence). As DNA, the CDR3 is TGTGCCAGTAGTATCGGCAGGGCCTACGAGCAGTACTTC. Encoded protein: CASSIGRAYEQYF.